This T cell receptor (beta chain) derives from a study of blood T cell repertoires in COVID-19. The data were produced by immunoSEQ multiplex PCR, yet TCRdb's version contains in-frame clones alone and is incomplete. The sample yields roughly 150,000 clones, about 86% seen once. Cohort placement rested on clinical history that participants reported themselves. The ends were cut back, 4 bases at V and 7 bases at J, with 15 bases in the middle. The germline V gene has CDR1 SGHRS and CDR2 YFSETQ. CDR3 length: 14 amino acids. The TCR originated in a man aged 50 to 60 who had recovered from COVID-19. V gene TRBV5-1 combines with J gene TRBJ2-1, with D uncertain. Material: PBMCs or T cells enriched from blood (not recorded which). CDR3 DNA: TGCGCCAGCAGCGATTACCGGGTCCTTAATGAGCAGTTCTTC. Its translation: CASSDYRVLNEQFF.